Reported below is one T cell receptor beta chain. These data come from a study of OX40 agonist ivuxolimab in advanced cancers. Measured with immunoSEQ multiplex PCR; TCRdb has only the in-frame clones, and not every one. Here the sample spans 65,000 to 75,000 clones, around 90% being singletons. Germline V gene lookup returns CDR1 DFQATT and CDR2 SNEGSKA (reference sequence). V shed 7 bases and J shed 5 bases, with 9 bases lying between them. This CDR3 has 10 amino acids. The chain recombines TRBV20-1 with TRBJ2-7; the D is unclear. The sequenced sample was CD4+ or CD8+ T cells sorted from blood, obtained in a trial of the OX40 agonist ivuxolimab. The sequence was obtained from an adult with an advanced solid tumor such as melanoma, head and neck, liver or kidney cancer. CDR3 sequence (DNA): TGCAGTGTTCTTTCCCACGAGCAGTACTTC. Residues: CSVLSHEQYF.